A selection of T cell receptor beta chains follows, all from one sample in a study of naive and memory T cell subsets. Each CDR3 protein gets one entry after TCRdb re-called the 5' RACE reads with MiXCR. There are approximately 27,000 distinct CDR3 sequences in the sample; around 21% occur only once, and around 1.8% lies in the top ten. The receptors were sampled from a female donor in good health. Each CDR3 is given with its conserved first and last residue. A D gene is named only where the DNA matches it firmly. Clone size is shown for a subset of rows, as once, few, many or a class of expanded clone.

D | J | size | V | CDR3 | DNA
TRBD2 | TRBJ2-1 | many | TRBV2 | CASRILAGGSNEQFF | TGTGCCAGCAGGATCTTAGCGGGAGGCTCCAATGAGCAGTTCTTC
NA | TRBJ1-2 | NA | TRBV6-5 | CASRTGDYGYTF | TGTGCCAGCAGGACAGGCGACTATGGCTACACCTTC
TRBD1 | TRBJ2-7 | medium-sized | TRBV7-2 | CASSLVTGGAGYEQYF | TGTGCCAGCAGCTTGGTGACAGGGGGCGCGGGGTACGAGCAGTACTTC
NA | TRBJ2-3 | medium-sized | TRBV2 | CASSEGLGPDTQYF | TGTGCCAGCAGTGAAGGCTTAGGGCCAGATACGCAGTATTTT
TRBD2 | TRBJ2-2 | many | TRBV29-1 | CSVALGTTAGELFF | TGCAGCGTTGCCTTGGGGACTACCGCCGGGGAGCTGTTTTTT
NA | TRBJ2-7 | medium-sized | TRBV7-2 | CASSLGYSSYEQYF | TGTGCCAGCAGCTTAGGGTACAGCTCCTACGAGCAGTACTTC
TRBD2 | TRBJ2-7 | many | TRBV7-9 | CASSSPGLAAWEQYF | TGTGCCAGCAGCTCTCCGGGACTAGCCGCGTGGGAGCAGTACTTC
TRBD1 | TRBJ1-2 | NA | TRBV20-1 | CSATDRQGFYGYTF | TGCAGTGCCACAGACCGACAGGGTTTCTATGGCTACACCTTC
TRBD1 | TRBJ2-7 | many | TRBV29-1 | CSVEDREPYEQYF | TGCAGCGTGGAGGACAGGGAGCCCTACGAGCAGTACTTC
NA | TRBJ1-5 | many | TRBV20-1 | CSAKGRGVINQPQHF | TGCAGTGCTAAGGGAAGGGGAGTGATCAATCAGCCCCAGCATTTT
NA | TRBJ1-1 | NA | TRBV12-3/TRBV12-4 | CASSLWVGNTEAFF | TGTGCCAGCAGTTTATGGGTTGGGAACACTGAAGCTTTCTTT
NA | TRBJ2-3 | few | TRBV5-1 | CASSLVGDTQYF | TGCGCCAGCAGCTTGGTTGGGGATACGCAGTATTTT
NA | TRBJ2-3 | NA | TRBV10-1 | CASSGKPTDTQYF | TGCGCCAGCAGCGGGAAGCCCACAGATACGCAGTATTTT
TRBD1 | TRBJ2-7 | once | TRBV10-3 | CAIRKGDREPYEQYF | TGTGCCATCAGAAAGGGGGACAGGGAACCCTACGAGCAGTACTTC
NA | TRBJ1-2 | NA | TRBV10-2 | CASSVGYRKEGYTF | TGCGCCAGCAGTGTGGGGTACCGAAAAGAGGGCTACACCTTC
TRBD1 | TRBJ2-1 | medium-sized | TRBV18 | CASSAKSGQGRAYNEQFF | TGTGCCAGCTCAGCGAAATCAGGACAGGGGCGTGCCTACAATGAGCAGTTCTTC
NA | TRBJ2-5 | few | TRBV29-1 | CSVEERTPPETQYF | TGCAGCGTTGAAGAAAGGACTCCTCCAGAGACCCAGTACTTC
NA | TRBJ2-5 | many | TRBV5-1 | CASSLDGRAGQETQYF | TGCGCCAGCAGCTTGGACGGGCGGGCAGGCCAAGAGACCCAGTACTTC
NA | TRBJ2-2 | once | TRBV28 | CASSRTTRTGELFF | TGTGCCAGCTCCCGCACCACCAGGACCGGGGAGCTGTTTTTT
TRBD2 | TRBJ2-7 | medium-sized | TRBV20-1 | CSAMGLARVPFPEQYF | TGCAGTGCTATGGGACTAGCGCGAGTCCCTTTTCCCGAGCAGTACTTC
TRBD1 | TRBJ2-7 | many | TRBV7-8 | CASSSRDSSYEQYF | TGTGCCAGCAGCTCCAGGGACAGCTCCTACGAGCAGTACTTC
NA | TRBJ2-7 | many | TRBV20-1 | CSASGHSPTYEQYF | TGCAGTGCTAGTGGACATTCTCCTACCTACGAGCAGTACTTC
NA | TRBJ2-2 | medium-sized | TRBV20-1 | CSAKYGNTGELFF | TGCAGTGCTAAATACGGGAACACCGGGGAGCTGTTTTTT
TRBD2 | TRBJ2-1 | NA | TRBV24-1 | CATSDPTSGRANEQFF | TGTGCCACCAGTGACCCGACTAGCGGGAGGGCCAATGAGCAGTTCTTC
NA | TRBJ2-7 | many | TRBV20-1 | CSATQVLNYEQYF | TGCAGTGCTACACAGGTACTCAACTACGAGCAGTACTTC
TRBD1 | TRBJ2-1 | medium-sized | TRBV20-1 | CSATGTGGAHYNEQFF | TGCAGTGCTACCGGGACAGGGGGAGCTCACTACAATGAGCAGTTCTTC